The present TCR beta chain was sequenced within a study of T cells in localized non-small cell lung cancer. Study-level points and caveats: Uninvolved adjacent lung had more T cell clonality than any other tissue, topping tumor.

The sample holds one count of this clone. Antigen: not known. Trimming removed 4 bases from V and 0 bases from J, with 13 bases in between. The CDR3 spans 15 residues. Germline V lookup: CDR1 SGHNT, CDR2 YYREEE (reference sequence). TCRdb keeps only in-frame clones here, not all; method: immunoSEQ multiplex PCR. The sample records 12,000 to 15,000 clones, roughly 80% being singletons. The material sequenced was peripheral blood, taken before any cancer treatment. V is TRBV5-4 and J is TRBJ1-1, with no clear D. This receptor was identified in a female donor over 55 with stage I squamous cell lung carcinoma. This CDR3 reads CASSPREPMNTEAFF. CDR3 DNA sequence: TGTGCCAGCAGCCCCCGCGAACCCATGAACACTGAAGCTTTCTTT.